The 26 T cell receptor beta chains in this list originate from one sample, sequenced in a study of shared clonotypes between healthy human individuals. The data were produced by immunoSEQ multiplex PCR, yet TCRdb's version contains in-frame clones alone and is incomplete. Among approximately 480,000 clones listed, about 79% were seen once. Sequenced material: PBMCs. Receptors were obtained from a woman in her forties in good health. Some clones in this sample may be carry-over from other donors' samples.

The V gene is TRBV30, the J gene TRBJ2-2; 8 positions match TRBD1. Germline CDR1 and CDR2: GTSNPN and SVGIG (reference sequence). The V segment lost 5 bases and the J segment 1 base; nucleotides outside the gene matches: 6. The CDR3 runs 15 residues. As DNA, the CDR3 is TGTGCCTGGGCTACCGGGACAGGGAACACCGGGGAGCTGTTTTTT. This sequence encodes CAWATGTGNTGELFF.

V is TRBV5-5 and J is TRBJ1-2; the match to TRBD1 covers 10 bases. J gave up 4 bases and V 0 bases, and 9 bases lay outside the gene matches. The CDR3 spans 17 residues. Germline lookup yields CDR1 SGHKS and CDR2 YYEKEE (reference sequence). The CDR3 protein is CASSLAVGDRGFYGYTF. CDR3 nucleotides: TGTGCCAGCAGCTTGGCGGTAGGGGACAGGGGCTTCTATGGCTACACCTTC.

The chain couples TRBV6-1 to TRBJ1-1; the D is unclear. This CDR3 contains 14 residues. Per the germline V gene, CDR1 is MNHNS and CDR2 is SASEGT. Trimming stripped 6 bases from V and 6 bases from J, with 17 bases between. The CDR3 is CASRASTVIPEAFF. The CDR3 coding sequence is TGTGCCAGCAGAGCCTCTACAGTTATCCCTGAAGCTTTCTTT.

The V call is TRBV30, the J call TRBJ2-7; 7 bases match TRBD1. Losses at the gene ends were 1 base for V and 2 bases for J; bases not matched to a gene: 5. The CDR3 extends over 14 amino acids. CDR1 is GTSNPN, CDR2 SVGIG, per germline (reference sequence). The CDR3 sequence is CAWSGQGPTYEQYF. The CDR3 DNA is TGTGCCTGGAGTGGACAGGGCCCTACCTACGAGCAGTACTTC.

This clone was seen many times. V usage is TRBV7-3 and J usage is TRBJ1-1; no firm D call. Per the germline V gene, CDR1 is SGHTA and CDR2 is FQGTGA. The germline V and J ends were trimmed by 1 base and 3 bases, with 9 bases remaining between them. CDR3 length: 14 residues. The CDR3 sequence: CASSLIAGDTEAFF. DNA of the CDR3: TGTGCCAGCAGCTTAATAGCCGGTGACACTGAAGCTTTCTTT.

The genes are TRBV2 and TRBJ2-4; 11 bases map to TRBD1. This CDR3 is 16 amino acids long. The germline V gene encodes CDR1 SNHLY and CDR2 FYNNEI. J lost 0 bases, V lost 5 bases, and 3 bases had no gene match. CDR3 nucleotide sequence: TGTGCCAGCAGTCCGGACAGGGGGCTAGCCAAAAACATTCAGTACTTC. Its translation is CASSPDRGLAKNIQYF. The whole variable domain, filled in from reference TRBV2 and TRBJ2-4, reads EPEVTQTPSHQVTQMGQEVILRCVPISNHLYFYWYRQILGQKVEFLVSFYNNEISEKSEIFDDQFSVERPDGSNFTLKIRSTKLEDSAMYFCASSPDRGLAKNIQYFGAGTRLSVL.

There are a few counts of this clone. This sequence joins TRBV11-2 and TRBJ2-5; D not resolved. Trimming cost V 3 bases and J 2 bases, with 19 bases left between them. In germline, CDR1 is SGHAT, CDR2 FQNNGV. This CDR3 spans 17 amino acids. DNA for the CDR3: TGTGCCAGCAGCTTCCCCCTTCTTCCACACCTTCAAGAGACCCAGTACTTC. Translating it yields CASSFPLLPHLQETQYF.

This chain links TRBV7-8 with TRBJ2-7, with D unclear. The V and J ends lost 1 base and 3 bases respectively, with 4 bases between them. Germline assignment: CDR1 SGHVS and CDR2 FQNEAQ. The CDR3 length is 12 residues. In nucleotides, the CDR3 is TGTGCCAGCAGCTTAGGATTCTACGAGCAGTACTTC. It encodes CASSLGFYEQYF.

The rearrangement links TRBV6-5 to TRBJ2-1; D possibly corresponds to TRBD2 (6 bases). The CDR3 extends over 14 amino acids. Per the germline V gene, CDR1 is MNHEY and CDR2 is SVGAGI. V dropped 1 base and J dropped 4 bases, with 8 bases sitting between them. The CDR3 nucleotides read TGTGCCAGCAGTTACTGGCGGGGATACAATGAGCAGTTCTTC. This encodes CASSYWRGYNEQFF.

The chain has TRBV9 and TRBJ2-3; the match to TRBD2 covers 8 bases. The V gene end was trimmed by 4 bases and the J gene end by 0 bases; junction bases not matched to a gene: 4. CDR3 length equals 15 residues. Germline assignment: CDR1 SGDLS and CDR2 YYNGEE. The CDR3 reads CASSSRGGSTDTQYF. The CDR3 DNA sequence: TGTGCCAGCAGCTCCCGGGGGGGCAGCACAGATACGCAGTATTTT.

This chain joins TRBV6-1 and TRBJ2-7; TRBD1 agrees at 10 bases. This CDR3 contains 15 residues. V dropped 8 bases and J dropped 0; count of bases not matched to a gene: 7. Germline CDR1 and CDR2: MNHNS and SASEGT. CDR3 bases: TGTGCCAGCCAAGGACAGGGGGGAATCTCCTACGAGCAGTACTTC. It yields the protein CASQGQGGISYEQYF.

The CDR3 is CASSQGYSNQPQHF. In DNA, the CDR3 is TGTGCCAGCTCGCAGGGCTATAGCAATCAGCCCCAGCATTTT. The chain has TRBV28 and TRBJ1-5; weak D call: TRBD1 (5 bases). The CDR3 has 14 residues. With 8 bases removed from V and 0 bases from J, the gap between germline ends came to 11 bases. In germline, CDR1 is MDHEN, CDR2 SYDVKM.

In regard to this clone: Other DNA sequences in the same sample also yield this CDR3. The V and J genes are TRBV5-4 and TRBJ2-1, with no clear D. The CDR3 sequence is 11 residues long. V was trimmed by 0 bases and J by 10 bases, leaving 5 bases between them. Germline CDR1 reads SGHNT; CDR2 reads YYREEE (reference sequence). Here the CDR3 reads CASSLEGEQFF. CDR3 DNA sequence: TGTGCCAGCAGCTTGGAAGGGGAGCAGTTCTTC.

A note on this clone: A read error may be the cause here, since a much bigger clone is one base away. The chain joins TRBV6-4 to TRBJ2-3, with D possibly TRBD1 on 6 matching bases. CDR1 is MRHNA, CDR2 SNTAGT, per germline. This CDR3 contains 16 residues. The CDR3: CASSDSTGSGTDTRYF. The CDR3 coding sequence is TGTGCCAGCAGTGACTCAACAGGGAGTGGAACAGATACGCGGTATTTT.

This clone was recorded only once. V and J are TRBV28 and TRBJ2-7; 8 positions agree with TRBD1. This CDR3 contains 12 residues. V was clipped by 5 bases and J by 5 bases; unmatched bases: 2. Germline CDR1 is MDHEN and CDR2 is SYDVKM. Here the CDR3 DNA reads TGTGCCAGCAGTGAACAGGGGGACGAGCAGTACTTC. This sequence encodes CASSEQGDEQYF.

A word on this clone: Germline is not matched at one junction end, which may reflect a read error. The chain uses TRBV27 and TRBJ2-2; D unclear. Per germline, CDR1 MNHEY and CDR2 SMNVEV (reference sequence). The CDR3 runs to 15 residues. Written as DNA, the CDR3 is TGTGCCGGCAGATTTCTCGGTCCTAACACCGGGGAGCTGTTTTTT. Protein: CAGRFLGPNTGELFF.

In its sample, this clone was seen a few times. The chain carries TRBV5-4 and TRBJ1-1; D possibly corresponds to TRBD1 (5 bases). The CDR3 contains 15 residues. Between the trimmed V and J ends, which lost 0 bases and 0 bases, there was a span of 9 bases. Germline V gene data show CDR1 as SGHNT and CDR2 as YYREEE (reference sequence). CDR3 in amino acids: CASSLGGTMNTEAFF. The CDR3 DNA follows: TGTGCCAGCAGCTTGGGGGGGACCATGAACACTGAAGCTTTCTTT.

The V and J genes are TRBV30 and TRBJ1-5; a weak D match, TRBD1 (5 bases). Deletions cut 0 bases from V and 2 bases from J, with 8 bases between. This CDR3 is built from 14 residues. The germline CDR1 and CDR2 sequences are GTSNPN and SVGIG (reference sequence). CDR3 sequence (DNA): TGTGCCTGGAGTGTGGCGGGGGGCAATCAGCCCCAGCATTTT. Protein: CAWSVAGGNQPQHF.

The rearrangement links TRBV18 to TRBJ2-1; 10 bases are shared with TRBD2. The germline V gene encodes CDR1 KGHSH and CDR2 LQKENI. V gave up 4 bases and J gave up 7 bases; unmatched junction bases: 7. The CDR3 loop spans 15 amino acids. Written as DNA, the CDR3 is TGTGCCAGCTCACGAGGGACTAGCGAAGCGAATGAGCAGTTCTTC. Translation gives CASSRGTSEANEQFF.

The gene calls are TRBV29-1 and TRBJ2-7, with D maybe TRBD2 (5 bases). CDR1 and CDR2 from the germline V gene are SQVTM and ANQGSEA. V lost 3 bases and J 5 bases, leaving 14 bases between the germline ends. The CDR3 totals 13 residues. The CDR3 sequence: CSVEGVSGDEQYF. In DNA, the CDR3 is TGCAGCGTTGAGGGAGTGTCAGGAGACGAGCAGTACTTC.

J is TRBJ2-7 and V is TRBV6-5, with 8 bases that match TRBD1. V lost 7 bases, J lost 4 bases, and 12 bases stayed unmatched. The CDR3 has 15 amino acids. From germline, CDR1 is MNHEY and CDR2 SVGAGI. The CDR3 region is CASTVATGDGYEQYF. CDR3 nucleotides: TGTGCCAGCACGGTCGCGACAGGGGATGGATACGAGCAGTACTTC.

The chain recombines TRBV28 with TRBJ2-7, with 7 bases fitting TRBD1. This CDR3 has 15 residues. After removal of 7 bases from V and 1 base from J, the junction contained 10 bases not matched to a gene. The germline V gene has CDR1 MDHEN and CDR2 SYDVKM. As DNA, the CDR3 is TGTGCCAGCACGCTTACCGGGACAGCTTCCTACGAGCAGTACTTC. This translates into CASTLTGTASYEQYF. Using reference TRBV28 and TRBJ2-7 for the parts outside the CDR3, the full variable domain is DVKVTQSSRYLVKRTGEKVFLECVQDMDHENMFWYRQDPGLGLRLIYFSYDVKMKEKGDIPEGYSVSREKKERFSLILESASTNQTSMYLCASTLTGTASYEQYFGPGTRLTVT.

The chain employs TRBV19 and TRBJ1-1; D gene unclear. The germline V gene encodes CDR1 LNHDA and CDR2 SQIVND (reference sequence). The CDR3 runs to 12 residues. V lost 3 bases and J lost 1, with 3 bases in between. This chain's CDR3 is CASSIQNTEAFF. The CDR3 DNA is TGTGCCAGTAGTATTCAGAACACTGAAGCTTTCTTT.

This chain connects TRBV13 to TRBJ1-1; D is ambiguous. The CDR3 contains 14 residues. Deletions cut 2 bases from V and 0 bases from J, with 7 bases between. In germline, CDR1 is PRHDT, CDR2 FYEKMQ (reference sequence). CDR3: CASSLQYLNTEAFF. The CDR3 DNA reads as TGTGCCAGCAGCTTACAATATCTGAACACTGAAGCTTTCTTT. The whole variable domain, filled in from reference TRBV13 and TRBJ1-1, reads AAGVIQSPRHLIKEKRETATLKCYPIPRHDTVYWYQQGPGQDPQFLISFYEKMQSDKGSIPDRFSAQQFSDYHSELNMSSLELGDSALYFCASSLQYLNTEAFFGQGTRLTVV.

This clone was counted between two and nine times. V and J are TRBV4-2 and TRBJ2-7; no reliable D call. The germline V and J ends were trimmed by 2 bases and 2 bases, with 13 bases remaining between them. Germline V gene sequence: CDR1 LGHNA, CDR2 YNFKEQ. This CDR3 is built from 15 residues. The CDR3 is CASSQSPDGPYEQYF. Here the CDR3 DNA reads TGTGCCAGCAGCCAATCCCCAGACGGACCCTACGAGCAGTACTTC.

The CDR3 DNA sequence: TGTGCCAGCAGTCCGCACAGGGGGCTGACAGGAAACACCATATATTTT. The encoded protein is CASSPHRGLTGNTIYF. V and J are TRBV27 and TRBJ1-3, with 9 bases that match TRBD1. J lost 4 bases, V lost 5 bases, and 9 bases had no gene match. The CDR3 is 16 residues long. Germline V gives CDR1 MNHEY, CDR2 SMNVEV (reference sequence).